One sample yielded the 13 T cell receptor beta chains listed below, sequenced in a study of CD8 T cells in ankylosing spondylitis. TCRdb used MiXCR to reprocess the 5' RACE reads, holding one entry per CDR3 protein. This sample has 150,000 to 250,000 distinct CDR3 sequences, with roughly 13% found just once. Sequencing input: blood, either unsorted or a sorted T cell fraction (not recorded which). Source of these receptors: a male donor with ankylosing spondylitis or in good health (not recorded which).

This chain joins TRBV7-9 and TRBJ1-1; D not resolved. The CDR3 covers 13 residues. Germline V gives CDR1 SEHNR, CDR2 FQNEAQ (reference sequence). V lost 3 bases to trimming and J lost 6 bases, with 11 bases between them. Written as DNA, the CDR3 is TGTGCCAGCAGCTTCCGGGAGGGCCCTGAAGCTTTCTTT. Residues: CASSFREGPEAFF. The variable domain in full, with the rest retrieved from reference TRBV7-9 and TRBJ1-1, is DTGVSQNPRHKITKRGQNVTFRCDPISEHNRLYWYRQTLGQGPEFLTYFQNEAQLEKSRLLSDRFSAERPKGSFSTLEIQRTEQGDSAMYLCASSFREGPEAFFGQGTRLTVV.

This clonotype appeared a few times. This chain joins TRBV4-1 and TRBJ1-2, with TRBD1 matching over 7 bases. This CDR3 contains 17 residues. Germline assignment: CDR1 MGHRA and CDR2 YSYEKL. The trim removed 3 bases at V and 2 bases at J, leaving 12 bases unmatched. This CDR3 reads CASSHSSGQVQNYGYTF. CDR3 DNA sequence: TGCGCCAGCAGCCATTCTAGCGGACAGGTACAAAACTATGGCTACACCTTC.

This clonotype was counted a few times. The CDR3 DNA follows: TGTGCCAGCAGTCTAAACGGAGGGGAAAAACTGTTTTTT. Amino acid sequence: CASSLNGGEKLFF. The V and J genes are TRBV6-1 and TRBJ1-4; no clear D gene. The CDR3 consists of 13 residues. V gave up 5 bases and J gave up 8 bases, with 12 bases separating them. CDR1 MNHNS and CDR2 SASEGT come from the germline V gene.

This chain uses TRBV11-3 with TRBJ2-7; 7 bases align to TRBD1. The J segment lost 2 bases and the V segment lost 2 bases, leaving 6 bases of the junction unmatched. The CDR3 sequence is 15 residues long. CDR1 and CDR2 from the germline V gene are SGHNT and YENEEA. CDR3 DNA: TGTGCCAGCAGCTTAACACAGGGGACCGCCTACGAGCAGTACTTC. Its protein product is CASSLTQGTAYEQYF. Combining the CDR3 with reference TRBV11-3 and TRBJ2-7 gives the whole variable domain EAGVVQSPRYKIIEKKQPVAFWCNPISGHNTLYWYLQNLGQGPELLIRYENEEAVDDSQLPKDRFSAERLKGVDSTLKIQPAELGDSAVYLCASSLTQGTAYEQYFGPGTRLTVT.

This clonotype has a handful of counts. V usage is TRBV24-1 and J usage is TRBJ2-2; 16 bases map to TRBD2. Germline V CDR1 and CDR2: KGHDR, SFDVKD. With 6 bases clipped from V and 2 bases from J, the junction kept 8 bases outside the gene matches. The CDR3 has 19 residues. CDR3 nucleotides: TGTGCCACCAGTCCCGGGACTAGCGGGAGGGGTTTCAACACCGGGGAGCTGTTTTTT. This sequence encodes CATSPGTSGRGFNTGELFF.

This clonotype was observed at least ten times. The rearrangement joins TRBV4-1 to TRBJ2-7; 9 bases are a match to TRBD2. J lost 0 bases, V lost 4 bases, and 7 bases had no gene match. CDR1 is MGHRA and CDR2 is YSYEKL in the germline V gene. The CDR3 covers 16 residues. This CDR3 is CASSPQLAGSSYEQYF. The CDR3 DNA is TGCGCCAGCAGCCCCCAGCTAGCGGGGTCCTCCTACGAGCAGTACTTC.

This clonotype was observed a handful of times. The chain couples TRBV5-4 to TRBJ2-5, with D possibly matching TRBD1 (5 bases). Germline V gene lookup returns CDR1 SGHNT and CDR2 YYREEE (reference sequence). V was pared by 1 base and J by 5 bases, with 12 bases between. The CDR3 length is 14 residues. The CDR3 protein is CASSLWGIMETQYF. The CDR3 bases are TGTGCCAGCAGCTTGTGGGGCATAATGGAGACCCAGTACTTC.

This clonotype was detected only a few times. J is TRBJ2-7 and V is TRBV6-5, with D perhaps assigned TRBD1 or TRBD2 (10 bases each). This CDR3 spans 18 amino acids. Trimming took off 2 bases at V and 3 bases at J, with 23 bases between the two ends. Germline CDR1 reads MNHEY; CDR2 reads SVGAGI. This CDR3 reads CASSYTGQGLAGGYEQYF. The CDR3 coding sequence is TGTGCCAGCAGTTACACGGGACAGGGGTTAGCGGGAGGCTACGAGCAGTACTTC.

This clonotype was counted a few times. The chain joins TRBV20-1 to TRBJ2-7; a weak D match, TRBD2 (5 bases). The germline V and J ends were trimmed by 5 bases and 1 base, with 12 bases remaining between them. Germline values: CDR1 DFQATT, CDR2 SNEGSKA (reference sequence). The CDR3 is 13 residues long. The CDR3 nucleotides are TGCAGTGCTCGCCTGGGCGGGTCCTACGAGCAGTACTTC. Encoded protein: CSARLGGSYEQYF.

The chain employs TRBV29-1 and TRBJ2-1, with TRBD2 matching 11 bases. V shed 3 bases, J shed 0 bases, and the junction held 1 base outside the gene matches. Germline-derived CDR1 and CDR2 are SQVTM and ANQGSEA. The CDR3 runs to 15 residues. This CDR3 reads CSVEGLADSYNEQFF. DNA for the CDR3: TGCAGCGTTGAGGGACTAGCGGACTCCTACAATGAGCAGTTCTTC.

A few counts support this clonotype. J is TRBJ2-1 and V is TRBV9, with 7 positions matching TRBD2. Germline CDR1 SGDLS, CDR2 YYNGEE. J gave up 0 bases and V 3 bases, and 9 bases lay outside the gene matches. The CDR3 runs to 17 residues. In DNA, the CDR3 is TGTGCCAGCAGCGAGGGGACTATTTTTAGCTCCTACAATGAGCAGTTCTTC. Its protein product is CASSEGTIFSSYNEQFF.

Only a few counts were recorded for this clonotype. The CDR3 loop reads CASSLESASGFYNEQFF. CDR3 sequence (DNA): TGCGCCAGCAGCTTGGAGTCGGCTAGCGGTTTCTACAATGAGCAGTTCTTC. The chain employs TRBV5-1 and TRBJ2-1, with TRBD2 matching over 7 bases. Germline assignment: CDR1 SGHRS and CDR2 YFSETQ. V was pared by 0 bases and J by 3 bases, with 9 bases of the junction left unmatched. This CDR3 is built from 17 residues.

The CDR3 DNA is TGCGCCAGCAGCCAAGGTCTTTCAGAGCAGTTCTTC. Translated: CASSQGLSEQFF. The V and J genes are TRBV4-1 and TRBJ2-1, with D uncertain. V was shortened by 1 base and J by 10 bases, with 8 bases between the two germline ends. The CDR3 is 12 amino acids. Germline V gene data show CDR1 as MGHRA and CDR2 as YSYEKL.